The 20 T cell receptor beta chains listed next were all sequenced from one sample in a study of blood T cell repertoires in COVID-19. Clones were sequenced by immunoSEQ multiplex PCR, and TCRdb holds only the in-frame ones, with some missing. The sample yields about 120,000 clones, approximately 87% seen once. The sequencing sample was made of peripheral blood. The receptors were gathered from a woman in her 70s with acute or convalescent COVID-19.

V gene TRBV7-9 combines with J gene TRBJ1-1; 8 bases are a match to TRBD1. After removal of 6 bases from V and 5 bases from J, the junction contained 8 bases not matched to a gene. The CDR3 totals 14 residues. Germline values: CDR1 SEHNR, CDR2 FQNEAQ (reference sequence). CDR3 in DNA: TGTGCCAGCAGTATCGGACAGGGTGGAACTGAAGCTTTCTTT. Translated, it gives CASSIGQGGTEAFF.

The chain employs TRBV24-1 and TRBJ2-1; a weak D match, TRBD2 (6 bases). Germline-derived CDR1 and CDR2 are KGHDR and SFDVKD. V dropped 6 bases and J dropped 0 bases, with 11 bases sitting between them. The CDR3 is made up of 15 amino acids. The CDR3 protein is CATSPRGSSYNEQFF. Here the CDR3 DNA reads TGTGCCACCAGTCCTCGGGGGAGCTCCTACAATGAGCAGTTCTTC.

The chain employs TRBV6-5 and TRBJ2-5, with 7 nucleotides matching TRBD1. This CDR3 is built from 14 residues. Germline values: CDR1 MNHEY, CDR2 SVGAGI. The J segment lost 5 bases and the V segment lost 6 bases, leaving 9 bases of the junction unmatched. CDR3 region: CASSQQGMSETQYF. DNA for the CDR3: TGTGCCAGCAGCCAACAGGGGATGAGCGAGACCCAGTACTTC.

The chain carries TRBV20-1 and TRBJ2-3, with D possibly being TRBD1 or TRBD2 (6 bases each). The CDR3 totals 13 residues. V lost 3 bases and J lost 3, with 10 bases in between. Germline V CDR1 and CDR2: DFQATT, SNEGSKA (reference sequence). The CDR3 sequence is CSASGGPTDTQYF. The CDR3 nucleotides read TGCAGTGCTAGTGGGGGGCCTACAGATACGCAGTATTTT.

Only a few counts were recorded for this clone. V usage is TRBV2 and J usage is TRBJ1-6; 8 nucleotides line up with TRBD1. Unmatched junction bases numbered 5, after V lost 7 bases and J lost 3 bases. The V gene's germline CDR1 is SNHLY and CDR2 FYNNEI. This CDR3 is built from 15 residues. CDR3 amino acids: CASTEGTGYNSPLHF. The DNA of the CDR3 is TGTGCCAGCACCGAGGGGACAGGCTATAATTCACCCCTCCACTTT.

CDR3 region: CASSDGGGTYEQYF. DNA for the CDR3: TGTGCCAGCAGTGACGGCGGAGGGACCTACGAGCAGTACTTC. The chain joins TRBV5-4 to TRBJ2-7; weak D call: TRBD2 (6 bases). Germline V gives CDR1 SGHNT, CDR2 YYREEE (reference sequence). CDR3 length: 14 amino acids. Trimming cost V 5 bases and J 2 bases, with 14 bases left between them. Based on the CDR3 plus reference TRBV5-4 and TRBJ2-7, the full variable domain is ETGVTQSPTHLIKTRGQQVTLRCSSQSGHNTVSWYQQALGQGPQFIFQYYREEENGRGNFPPRFSGLQFPNYSSELNVNALELDDSALYLCASSDGGGTYEQYFGPGTRLTVT.

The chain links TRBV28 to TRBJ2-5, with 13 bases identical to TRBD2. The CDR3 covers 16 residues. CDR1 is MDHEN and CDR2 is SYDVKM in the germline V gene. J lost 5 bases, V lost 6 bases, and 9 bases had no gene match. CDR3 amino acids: CASSSTSGGAIETQYF. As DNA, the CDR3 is TGTGCCAGCAGCAGTACTAGCGGGGGGGCCATTGAGACCCAGTACTTC.

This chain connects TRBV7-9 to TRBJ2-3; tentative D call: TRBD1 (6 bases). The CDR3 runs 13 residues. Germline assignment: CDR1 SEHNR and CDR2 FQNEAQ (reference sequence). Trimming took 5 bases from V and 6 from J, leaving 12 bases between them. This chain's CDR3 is CASSPGVVDTQYF. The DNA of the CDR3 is TGTGCCAGCAGCCCAGGGGTTGTGGATACGCAGTATTTT.

CDR3 sequence (DNA): TGTGCCAGCAGCTCAAATCCGGACAGGGTTAGGGCCGGGGAGCTGTTTTTT. Translating gives CASSSNPDRVRAGELFF. The chain uses TRBV7-3 and TRBJ2-2, with 8 bases aligning to TRBD1. CDR3 size: 17 residues. Germline CDR1 and CDR2: SGHTA and FQGTGA. Trimming took 4 bases from V and 6 from J; bases not matched to a gene: 13.

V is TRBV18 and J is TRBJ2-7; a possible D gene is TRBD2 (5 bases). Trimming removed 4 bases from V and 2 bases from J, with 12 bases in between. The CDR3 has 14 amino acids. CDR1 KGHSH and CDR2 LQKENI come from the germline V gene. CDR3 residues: CASSLSEGTYEQYF. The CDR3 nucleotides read TGTGCCAGCTCACTCTCCGAGGGAACCTACGAGCAGTACTTC.

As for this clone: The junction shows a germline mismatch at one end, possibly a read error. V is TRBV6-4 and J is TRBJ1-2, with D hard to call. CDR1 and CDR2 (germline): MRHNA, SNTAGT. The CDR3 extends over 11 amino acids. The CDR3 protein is CASTTWILNSF. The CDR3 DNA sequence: TGTGCCAGCACCACGTGGATTTTAAACAGCTTC.

The chain's CDR3 is CAWSALTGGNSPLHF. In DNA, the CDR3 is TGTGCCTGGAGTGCCCTGACAGGGGGAAATTCACCCCTCCACTTT. The chain recombines TRBV30 with TRBJ1-6; 9 bases line up with TRBD1. CDR1 GTSNPN and CDR2 SVGIG come from the germline V gene (reference sequence). The CDR3 contains 15 residues. V was pared by 1 base and J by 7 bases, with 5 bases of the junction left unmatched.

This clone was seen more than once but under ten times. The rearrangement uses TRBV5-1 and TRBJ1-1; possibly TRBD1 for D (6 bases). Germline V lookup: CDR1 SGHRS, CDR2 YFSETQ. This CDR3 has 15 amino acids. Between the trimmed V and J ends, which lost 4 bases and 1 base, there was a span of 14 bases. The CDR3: CASSLPRQENTEAFF. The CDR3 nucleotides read TGCGCCAGCAGCCTGCCCCGACAGGAGAACACTGAAGCTTTCTTT. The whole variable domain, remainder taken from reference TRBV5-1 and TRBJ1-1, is KAGVTQTPRYLIKTRGQQVTLSCSPISGHRSVSWYQQTPGQGLQFLFEYFSETQRNKGNFPGRFSGRQFSNSRSEMNVSTLELGDSALYLCASSLPRQENTEAFFGQGTRLTVV.

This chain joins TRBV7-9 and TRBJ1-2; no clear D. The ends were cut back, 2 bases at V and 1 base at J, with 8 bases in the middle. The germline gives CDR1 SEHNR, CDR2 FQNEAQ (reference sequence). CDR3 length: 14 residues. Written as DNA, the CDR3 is TGTGCCAGCAGCTTATTAGATATTAACTATGGCTACACCTTC. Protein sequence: CASSLLDINYGYTF.

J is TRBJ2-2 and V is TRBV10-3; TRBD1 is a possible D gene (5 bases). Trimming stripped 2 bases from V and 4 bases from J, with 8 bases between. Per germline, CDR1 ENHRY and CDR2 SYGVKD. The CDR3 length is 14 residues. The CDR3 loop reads CAISEGQGTGELFF. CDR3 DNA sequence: TGTGCCATCAGTGAGGGTCAGGGCACCGGGGAGCTGTTTTTT.

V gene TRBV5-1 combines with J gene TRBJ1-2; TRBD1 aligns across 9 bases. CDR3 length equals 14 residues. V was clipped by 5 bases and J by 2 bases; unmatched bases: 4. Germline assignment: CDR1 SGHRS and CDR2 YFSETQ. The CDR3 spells CASRDGTGNYGYTF. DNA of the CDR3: TGCGCCAGCAGGGACGGGACAGGGAACTATGGCTACACCTTC.

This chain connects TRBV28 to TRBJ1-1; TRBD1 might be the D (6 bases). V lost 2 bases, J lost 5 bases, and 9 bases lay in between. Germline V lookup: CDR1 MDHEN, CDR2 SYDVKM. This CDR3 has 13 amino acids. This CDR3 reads CASSLLGATEAFF. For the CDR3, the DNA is TGTGCCAGCAGTTTACTGGGGGCTACTGAAGCTTTCTTT.

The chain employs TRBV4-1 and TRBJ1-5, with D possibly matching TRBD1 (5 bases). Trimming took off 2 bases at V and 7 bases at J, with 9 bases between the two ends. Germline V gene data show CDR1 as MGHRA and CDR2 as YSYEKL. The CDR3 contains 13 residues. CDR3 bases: TGCGCCAGCAGCCAACATCAGGGCCAGCCCCAGCATTTT. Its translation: CASSQHQGQPQHF.

CDR3 loop: CASSTTVDQETQYF. The CDR3 region has the DNA TGTGCCAGTAGTACGACAGTAGATCAAGAGACCCAGTACTTC. The rearrangement joins TRBV19 to TRBJ2-5; D may be TRBD1 (5 bases). The ends were cut back, 4 bases at V and 2 bases at J, with 11 bases in the middle. CDR1 is LNHDA, CDR2 SQIVND, per germline (reference sequence). The CDR3 has 14 amino acids. The whole variable domain, filled in from reference TRBV19 and TRBJ2-5, reads DGGITQSPKYLFRKEGQNVTLSCEQNLNHDAMYWYRQDPGQGLRLIYYSQIVNDFQKGDIAEGYSVSREKKESFPLTVTSAQKNPTAFYLCASSTTVDQETQYFGPGTRLLVL.

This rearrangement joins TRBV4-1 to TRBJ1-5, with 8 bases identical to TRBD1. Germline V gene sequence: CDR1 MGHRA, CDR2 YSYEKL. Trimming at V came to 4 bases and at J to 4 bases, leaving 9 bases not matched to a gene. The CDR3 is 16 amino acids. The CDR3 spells CASSPAGQVLNQPQHF. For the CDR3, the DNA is TGCGCCAGCAGCCCTGCGGGACAGGTCCTTAATCAGCCCCAGCATTTT.